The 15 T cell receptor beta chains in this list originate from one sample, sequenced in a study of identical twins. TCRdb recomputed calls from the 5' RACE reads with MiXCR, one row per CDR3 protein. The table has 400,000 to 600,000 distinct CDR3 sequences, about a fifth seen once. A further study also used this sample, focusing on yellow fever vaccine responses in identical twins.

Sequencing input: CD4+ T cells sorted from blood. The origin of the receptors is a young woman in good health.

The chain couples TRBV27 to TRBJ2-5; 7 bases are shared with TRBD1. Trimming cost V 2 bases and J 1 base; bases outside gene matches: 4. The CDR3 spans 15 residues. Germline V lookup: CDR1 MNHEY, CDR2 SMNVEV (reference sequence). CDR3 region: CASSLVQGIQETQYF. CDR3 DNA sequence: TGTGCCAGCAGTTTAGTACAGGGGATCCAAGAGACCCAGTACTTC.

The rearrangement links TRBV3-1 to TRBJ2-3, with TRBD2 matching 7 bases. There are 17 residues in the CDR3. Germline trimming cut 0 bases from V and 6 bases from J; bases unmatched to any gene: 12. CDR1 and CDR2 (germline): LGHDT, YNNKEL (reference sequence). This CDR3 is CASSQEPLSGISDTQYF. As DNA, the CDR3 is TGTGCCAGCAGCCAAGAACCCCTCAGCGGGATTAGCGATACGCAGTATTTT.

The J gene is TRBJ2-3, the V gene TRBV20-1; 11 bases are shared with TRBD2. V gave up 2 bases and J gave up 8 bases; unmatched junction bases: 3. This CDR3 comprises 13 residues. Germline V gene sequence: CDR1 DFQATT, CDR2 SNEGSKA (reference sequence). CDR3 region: CSARTSGGRTQYF. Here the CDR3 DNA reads TGCAGTGCTAGAACTAGCGGGGGTCGTACGCAGTATTTT.

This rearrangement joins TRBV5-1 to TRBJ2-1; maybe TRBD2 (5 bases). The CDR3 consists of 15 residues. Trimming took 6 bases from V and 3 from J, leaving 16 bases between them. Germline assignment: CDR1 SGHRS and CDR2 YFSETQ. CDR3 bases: TGCGCCAGCACCTCCGGGCTAGCCGGCTACAATGAGCAGTTCTTC. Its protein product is CASTSGLAGYNEQFF.

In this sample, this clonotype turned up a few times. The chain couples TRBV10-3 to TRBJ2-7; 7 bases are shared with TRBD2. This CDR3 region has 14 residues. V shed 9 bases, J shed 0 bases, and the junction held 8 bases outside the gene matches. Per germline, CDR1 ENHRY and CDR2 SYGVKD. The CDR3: CAISRRESSYEQYF. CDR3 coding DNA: TGTGCCATTAGTCGGCGGGAGAGCTCCTACGAGCAGTACTTC.

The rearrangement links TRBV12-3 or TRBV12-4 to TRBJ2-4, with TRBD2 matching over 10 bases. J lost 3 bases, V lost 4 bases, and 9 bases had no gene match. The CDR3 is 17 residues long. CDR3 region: CASSSDGIAGGKNIQYF. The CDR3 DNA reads TGTGCCAGCAGTTCGGACGGAATAGCGGGGGGCAAAAACATTCAGTACTTC.

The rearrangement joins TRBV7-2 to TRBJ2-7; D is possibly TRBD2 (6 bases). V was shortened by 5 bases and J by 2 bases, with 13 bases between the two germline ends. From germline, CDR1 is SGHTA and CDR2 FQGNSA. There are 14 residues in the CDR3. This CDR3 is CASSPRERTYEQYF. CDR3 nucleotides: TGTGCCAGCAGCCCACGGGAGAGGACCTACGAGCAGTACTTC. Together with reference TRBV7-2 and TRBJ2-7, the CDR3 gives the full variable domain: GAGVSQSPSNKVTEKGKDVELRCDPISGHTALYWYRQSLGQGLEFLIYFQGNSAPDKSGLPSDRFSAERTGGSVSTLTIQRTQQEDSAVYLCASSPRERTYEQYFGPGTRLTVT.

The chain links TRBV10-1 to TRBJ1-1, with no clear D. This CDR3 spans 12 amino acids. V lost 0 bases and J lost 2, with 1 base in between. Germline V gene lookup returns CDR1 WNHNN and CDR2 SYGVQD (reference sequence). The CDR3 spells CASSESNTEAFF. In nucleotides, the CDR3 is TGCGCCAGCAGTGAGTCTAACACTGAAGCTTTCTTT.

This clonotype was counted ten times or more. CDR3 protein: CASSPIGTEGNGETQYF. Here the CDR3 DNA reads TGTGCCAGCAGTCCCATTGGGACCGAAGGCAATGGGGAGACCCAGTACTTC. The rearrangement links TRBV2 to TRBJ2-5, with D perhaps TRBD1 or TRBD2 (5 bases each). This CDR3 is 17 amino acids long. Germline V gene data show CDR1 as SNHLY and CDR2 as FYNNEI. With 5 bases removed from V and 5 bases from J, the gap between germline ends came to 24 bases.

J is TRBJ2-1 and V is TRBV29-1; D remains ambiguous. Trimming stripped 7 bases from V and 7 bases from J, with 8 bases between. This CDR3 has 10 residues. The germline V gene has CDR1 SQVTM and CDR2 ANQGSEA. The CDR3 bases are TGCAGCGGGGTTGGGAATGAGCAGTTCTTC. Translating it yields CSGVGNEQFF.

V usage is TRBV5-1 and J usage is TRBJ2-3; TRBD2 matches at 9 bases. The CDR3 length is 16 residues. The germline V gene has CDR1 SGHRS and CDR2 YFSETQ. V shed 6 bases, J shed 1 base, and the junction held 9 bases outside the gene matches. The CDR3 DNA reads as TGCGCCAGCAAGCAACCACTAGCGGGTGGCACAGATACGCAGTATTTT. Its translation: CASKQPLAGGTDTQYF.

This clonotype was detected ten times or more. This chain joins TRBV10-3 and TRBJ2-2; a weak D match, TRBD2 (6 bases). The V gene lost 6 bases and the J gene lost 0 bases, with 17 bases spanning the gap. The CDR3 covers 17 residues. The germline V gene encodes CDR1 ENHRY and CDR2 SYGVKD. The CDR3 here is CAISGGALPTNTGELFF. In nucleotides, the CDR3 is TGTGCCATCAGCGGAGGGGCCCTACCAACGAACACCGGGGAGCTGTTTTTT.

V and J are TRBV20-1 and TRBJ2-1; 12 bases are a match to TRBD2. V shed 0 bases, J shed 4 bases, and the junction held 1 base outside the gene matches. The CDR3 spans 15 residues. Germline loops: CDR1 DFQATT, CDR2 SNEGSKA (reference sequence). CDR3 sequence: CSARDGLAGYNEQFF. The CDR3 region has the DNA TGCAGTGCTAGAGATGGACTAGCGGGATACAATGAGCAGTTCTTC.

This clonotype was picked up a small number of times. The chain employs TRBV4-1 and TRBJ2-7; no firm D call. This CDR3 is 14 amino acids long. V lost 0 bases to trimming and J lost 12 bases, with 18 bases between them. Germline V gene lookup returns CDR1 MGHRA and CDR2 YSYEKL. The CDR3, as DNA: TGCGCCAGCAGCCAAGATCGTGGAGTTGGGAATGTGTACGTC. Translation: CASSQDRGVGNVYV.

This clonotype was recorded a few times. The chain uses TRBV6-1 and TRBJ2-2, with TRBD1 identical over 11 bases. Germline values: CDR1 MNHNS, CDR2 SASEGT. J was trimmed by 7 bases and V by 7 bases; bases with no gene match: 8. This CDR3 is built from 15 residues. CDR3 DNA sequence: TGTGCCAGCAACACCGGGACAGGGGGAAGCGGGGAGCTGTTTTTT. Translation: CASNTGTGGSGELFF.